This T cell receptor (beta chain) was profiled in a study of T cells expressing NK-cell markers. Across the whole study: The sequencing cohort of eight donors included seven HCMV-seropositive individuals and one seronegative individual.

Regarding this clonotype: Its antigen is not known.

Following a re-call of the 5' RACE reads, TCRdb has one entry per CDR3 protein and lacks DNA. The sample holds about 410,000 distinct CDR3 sequences. Germline V lookup: CDR1 MDHEN, CDR2 SYDVKM. This CDR3 region has 13 residues. Findings and caveats of the study: About 1.0-7.0% of CD8+ T cells in roughly six donors belonged to dominant NKG2C+ clonotypes. These same clonotypes (in several donors) also led the CD3+CD56-NKG2C+ fraction.

This receptor was obtained from a woman between 45 and 65 years old in good health. Sample: blood T cells: a sorted CD56 or NKG2C T cell subset, CD4+ or CD8+ T cells, or bulk PBMC T cells (not recorded which). The chain is built from TRBV28 and TRBJ1-1; TCRdb proposes TRBD1, but this gene call is untestable without DNA. CDR3 protein: CATWDTPRFEAFF.